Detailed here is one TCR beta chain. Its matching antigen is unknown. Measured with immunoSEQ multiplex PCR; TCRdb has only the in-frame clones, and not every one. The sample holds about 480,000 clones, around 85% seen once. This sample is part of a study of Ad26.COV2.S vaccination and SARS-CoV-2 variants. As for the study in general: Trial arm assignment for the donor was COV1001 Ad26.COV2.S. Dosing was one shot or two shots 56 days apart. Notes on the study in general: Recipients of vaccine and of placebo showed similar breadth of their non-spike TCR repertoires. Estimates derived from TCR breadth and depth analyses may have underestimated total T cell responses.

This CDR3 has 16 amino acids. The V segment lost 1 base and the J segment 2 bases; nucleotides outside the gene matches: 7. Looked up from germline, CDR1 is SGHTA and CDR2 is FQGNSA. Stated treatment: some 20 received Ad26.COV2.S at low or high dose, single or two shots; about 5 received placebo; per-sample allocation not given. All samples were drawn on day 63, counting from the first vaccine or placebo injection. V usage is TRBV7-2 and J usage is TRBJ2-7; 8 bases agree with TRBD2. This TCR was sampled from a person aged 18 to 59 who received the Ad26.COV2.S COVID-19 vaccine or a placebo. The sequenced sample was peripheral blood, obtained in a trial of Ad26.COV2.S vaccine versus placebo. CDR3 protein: CASSLDTGGTPYEQYF. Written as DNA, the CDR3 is TGTGCCAGCAGCTTAGATACGGGAGGGACTCCCTACGAGCAGTACTTC.